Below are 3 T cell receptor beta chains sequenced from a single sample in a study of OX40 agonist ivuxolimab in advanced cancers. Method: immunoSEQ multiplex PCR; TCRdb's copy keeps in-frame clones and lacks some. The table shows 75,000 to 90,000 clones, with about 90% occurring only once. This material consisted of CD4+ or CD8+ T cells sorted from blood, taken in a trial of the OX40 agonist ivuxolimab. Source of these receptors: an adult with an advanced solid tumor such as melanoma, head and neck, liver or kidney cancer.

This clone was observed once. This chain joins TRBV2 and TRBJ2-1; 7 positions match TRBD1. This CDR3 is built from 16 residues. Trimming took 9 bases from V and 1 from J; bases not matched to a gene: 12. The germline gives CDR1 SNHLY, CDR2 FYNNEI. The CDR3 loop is CASKTQGVVSYNEQFF. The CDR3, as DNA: TGTGCCAGTAAAACGCAGGGGGTGGTTTCCTACAATGAGCAGTTCTTC. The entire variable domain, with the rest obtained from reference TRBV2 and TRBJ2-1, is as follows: EPEVTQTPSHQVTQMGQEVILRCVPISNHLYFYWYRQILGQKVEFLVSFYNNEISEKSEIFDDQFSVERPDGSNFTLKIRSTKLEDSAMYFCASKTQGVVSYNEQFFGPGTRLTVL.

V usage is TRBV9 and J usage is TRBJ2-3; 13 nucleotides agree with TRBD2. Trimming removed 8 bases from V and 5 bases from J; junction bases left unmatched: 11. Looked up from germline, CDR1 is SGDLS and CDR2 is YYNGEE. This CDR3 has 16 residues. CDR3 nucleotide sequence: TGTGCCAGTTCCGTACCACTAGCGGGGGGGGTAGATACGCAGTATTTT. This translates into CASSVPLAGGVDTQYF.

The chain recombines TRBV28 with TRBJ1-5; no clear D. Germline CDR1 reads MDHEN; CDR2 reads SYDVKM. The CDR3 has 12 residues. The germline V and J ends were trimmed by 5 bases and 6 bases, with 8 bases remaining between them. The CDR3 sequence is CASSVSPQPQHF. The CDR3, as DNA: TGTGCCAGCAGTGTCTCCCCTCAGCCCCAGCATTTT.